This T cell receptor beta chain came from a study of Graves' ophthalmopathy and Graves' hyperthyroidism. This clonotype has ten or more counts. The antigen is unknown. The germline gives CDR1 SGHAT, CDR2 FQDESV (reference sequence). The CDR3 consists of 15 residues. The ends lost 0 bases at V and 2 bases at J; junction bases unmatched: 1. Study results and caveats: In blood, most expanded thyroid clonotypes above 0.001 frequency were also detected.

The sequenced template was RNA, covering the TCR beta CDR3 region. RT-PCR with HTBI primers came first, then second-round multiplex PCR. A single record per CDR3 protein comes from TCRdb applying MiXCR to the multiplex PCR reads. The data show about 400,000 distinct CDR3 sequences, 18% seen once. The PBMCs were taken from around 10 ml of fresh peripheral blood. This TCR derives from a woman under 30 with Graves' ophthalmopathy. Sequenced input: peripheral blood. The chain links TRBV11-1 to TRBJ2-7; 10 bases line up with TRBD1. The CDR3 nucleotides are TGTGCCAGCAGCTTAGCCGGACAGGGGGCCTACGAGCAGTACTTC. Translation gives CASSLAGQGAYEQYF.